The TCR beta chain under discussion was sequenced for a study of cytomegalovirus exposure and HLA in healthy donors. Study at large: For the 300 to 450 genotyped donors, more than 80% fell within the Caucasian-associated ancestry cluster.

13 Jbeta primers and 60 Vbeta primers were used for the PCR. Sequencing was performed with immunoSEQ multiplex PCR; in TCRdb, only in-frame clones are kept and a portion is missing. In the table there are 100,000 to 150,000 clones, around 85% of which are singletons. The germline V gene has CDR1 LNHDA and CDR2 SQIVND (reference sequence). The CDR3 totals 15 residues. The ends lost 3 bases at V and 6 bases at J; junction bases unmatched: 8. The source is a man between 18 and 35 years old in good health and CMV-seropositive. The V gene is TRBV19, the J gene TRBJ2-3; 8 nucleotides agree with TRBD2. The sample was PBMCs. The CDR3 reads CASSIGPGGTDTQYF. The CDR3 DNA reads TGTGCCAGTAGTATCGGGCCGGGAGGGACGGATACGCAGTATTTT. The whole variable domain, remainder taken from reference TRBV19 and TRBJ2-3, is DGGITQSPKYLFRKEGQNVTLSCEQNLNHDAMYWYRQDPGQGLRLIYYSQIVNDFQKGDIAEGYSVSREKKESFPLTVTSAQKNPTAFYLCASSIGPGGTDTQYFGPGTRLTVL.